These 14 T cell receptor beta chains came from one sample sequenced in a study of tumor-infiltrating lymphocytes in primary liver carcinoma. A primer matching the constant region was used to make TCR beta cDNA from approximately 0.45 ug of total RNA. For TCR beta, libraries were produced by three nested multiplex PCR rounds using slightly modified ARM-PCR. For approximately 11 cycles apiece, the opening two PCR rounds ran with TRBV1-TRBV30 forward primers and a C-beta reverse primer. One entry per CDR3 protein, called by TCRdb with MiXCR from the multiplex PCR reads. The sample lists 75,000 to 80,000 distinct CDR3 sequences; 69% were seen once. DNA and RNA were both co-extracted from about 20-30 mg of bulk tissue that had not been sorted. Specimen: tumor-adjacent normal liver tissue. These receptor sequences come from a man aged 35 to 55 with primary liver carcinoma and hepatitis B virus infection.

As to this clonotype: One end of the junction varies from germline; a read error may be responsible. The chain has TRBV6-1 and TRBJ2-1; maybe TRBD1 (6 bases). The CDR3 is made up of 15 amino acids. Germline V gene data show CDR1 as MNHNS and CDR2 as SASEGT. CDR3: CANSGDRGFSNEQFF. The CDR3 coding sequence is TGTGCCAACAGTGGGGATAGGGGGTTTAGCAATGAGCAGTTCTTC.

Concerning this clonotype itself: A read error may account for a junction end that differs from germline. The chain is built from TRBV11-1 and TRBJ1-6, with D tentatively TRBD1 (5 bases). The CDR3 length is 13 residues. In germline, CDR1 is SGHAT, CDR2 FQDESV (reference sequence). The CDR3 DNA reads TGTGCCAGCAGCCGGACACTGGTCTCACCCCTCTACTTT. This translates into CASSRTLVSPLYF.

To note about this clonotype: Without the conserved terminal phenylalanine or tryptophan, this CDR3 likely stems from a read error. The chain employs TRBV7-9 and TRBJ2-1, with 9 bases lining up with TRBD1. Trimming removed 8 bases from V and 7 bases from J; junction bases left unmatched: 12. Germline V lookup: CDR1 SEHNR, CDR2 FQNEAQ (reference sequence). The CDR3 contains 15 residues. CDR3 sequence (DNA): TGTGCCAGCCGCATGTACAGGGGGCAGAGGAATGAGCAGTTCTCC. Translating it yields CASRMYRGQRNEQFS.

A remark on this clonotype: The conserved closing phenylalanine or tryptophan is absent in this CDR3, likely reflecting a read error. The CDR3 nucleotides read TGTGCCAGCAGCCAAGGCTTCTATACCTCCTACAATGAGCAGTTCCTC. Amino acids: CASSQGFYTSYNEQFL. The J gene is TRBJ2-1, the V gene TRBV14; D gene unclear. CDR1 is SGHDN, CDR2 FVKESK, per germline. CDR3 size: 16 residues. Between the trimmed V and J ends, which lost 1 base and 0 bases, there was a span of 10 bases.

To note about this clonotype: The CDR3 ends on some other residue instead of the conserved phenylalanine or tryptophan, so this is likely a read error. V is TRBV5-1 and J is TRBJ2-1, with a possible D match to TRBD2 (7 bases). The germline V and J ends were trimmed by 4 bases and 8 bases, with 19 bases remaining between them. The CDR3 contains 15 residues. Per germline, CDR1 SGHRS and CDR2 YFSETQ. In DNA form, the CDR3 reads TGCGCCAGCAGCGCTTCGAGGGGGGGCTGGGATGAGCAGTTCTCC. Its protein is CASSASRGGWDEQFS.

The chain uses TRBV6-1 and TRBJ2-2, with D possibly matching TRBD1 (6 bases). Germline V gene sequence: CDR1 MNHNS, CDR2 SASEGT. The CDR3 consists of 14 residues. The CDR3 spells CVILGQPNTGELFF. DNA for the CDR3: TGTGTCATCCTAGGACAGCCGAACACCGGGGAGCTGTTTTTT.

Regarding this clonotype: The missing conserved phenylalanine or tryptophan at the end of this CDR3 makes a read error likely. The limits of the CDR3 on the DNA are not certain, so only TCRdb's listed CDR3 is given. This rearrangement joins TRBV29-1 to TRBJ2-1; TRBD2 reflects the table's D call only, with no check against the DNA. The germline V gene encodes CDR1 SQVTM and CDR2 ANQGSEA. The CDR3 extends over 12 residues, inclusive of both ends. The CDR3 reads CSVDGRRFVQCS.

A remark on this clonotype: Mismatch with germline at one junction end may stem from a read error. The chain employs TRBV7-9 and TRBJ1-5; D not resolved. Germline V gene sequence: CDR1 SEHNR, CDR2 FQNEAQ (reference sequence). The CDR3 length is 19 residues. In nucleotides, the CDR3 is TGTGCCAGAAGCTTAGAGCGGGTGAGTCTCCGTTATAGCAATCAGCCCCAGCATTTT. The encoded protein is CARSLERVSLRYSNQPQHF.

As regards this clonotype: A clone one base away is much larger, so this may be a read error. This rearrangement joins TRBV4-2 to TRBJ2-1; 14 bases agree with TRBD2. Germline CDR1 reads LGHNA; CDR2 reads YNFKEQ. The CDR3 spans 16 residues. CDR3 sequence: CASSQTTSGRDNKQFF. As DNA, the CDR3 is TGTGCCAGCAGCCAGACGACTAGCGGGAGGGACAATAAGCAGTTCTTC.

A note on this clonotype: At one boundary the junction diverges from the germline segment, which might be a read error. The genes are TRBV6-2 or TRBV6-3 and TRBJ2-1, with 8 bases that match TRBD2. Germline V lookup: CDR1 MNHEY, CDR2 SVGEGT. The CDR3 is made up of 15 amino acids. The CDR3 bases are TGTGCCAGCAGTAACACGGGAGGGCACGGCTTTGAGCATTTCTTC. Its protein product is CASSNTGGHGFEHFF.

Note on this clonotype: This sequence may be a read error, since a much larger clone differs from it by one base. It is likely a read error, because the conserved phenylalanine at the end of the CDR3 is missing. The gene calls are TRBV28 and TRBJ2-7; 9 bases are shared with TRBD2. J was trimmed by 3 bases and V by 3 bases; bases with no gene match: 6. This CDR3 has 15 residues. Germline V gene data show CDR1 as MDHEN and CDR2 as SYDVKM. The CDR3 loop is CASSFRASGIYEQYI. The CDR3 coding sequence is TGTGCCAGCAGTTTTAGGGCTAGCGGGATCTACGAGCAGTACATC.

A remark on this clonotype: A junction boundary mismatches the germline segment, possibly from a read error. The rearrangement joins TRBV28 to TRBJ2-5; 8 bases fit TRBD2. CDR3 length: 16 amino acids. Germline V gene data show CDR1 as MDHEN and CDR2 as SYDVKM. DNA of the CDR3: TGTGCCAGCAGTCTAGTCACTAGCGGAAACCATGAGACCCAGTACTTC. It is translated as CASSLVTSGNHETQYF. Full variable domain (rest looked up from reference TRBV28 and TRBJ2-5): DVKVTQSSRYLVKRTGEKVFLECVQDMDHENMFWYRQDPGLGLRLIYFSYDVKMKEKGDIPEGYSVSREKKERFSLILESASTNQTSMYLCASSLVTSGNHETQYFGPGTRLLVL.

To note about this clonotype: A much larger clone differs by one base, so this may be a read error. The V gene is TRBV6-5, the J gene TRBJ2-6; D may match TRBD1 or TRBD2 (5 bases each). This CDR3 region has 15 residues. Germline loops: CDR1 MNHEY, CDR2 SVGAGI. The CDR3: CASSQRGPGGNVLTF. CDR3 nucleotides: TGTGCCAGCAGTCAAAGGGGCCCTGGGGGCAACGTCCTGACTTTC.

Of note for this clonotype: The conserved closing phenylalanine or tryptophan is absent in this CDR3, likely reflecting a read error. The rearrangement uses TRBV11-1 and TRBJ2-3, with D perhaps matching TRBD2 (5 bases). Germline-derived CDR1 and CDR2 are SGHAT and FQDESV (reference sequence). This CDR3 spans 15 amino acids. With 7 bases removed from V and 0 bases from J, the gap between germline ends came to 14 bases. The CDR3 DNA reads TGTGCCAGCATTTTGCCGAGGGAGAGCACAGATACGCAGTATCTT. Encoded protein: CASILPRESTDTQYL.